Sequencing of this T cell receptor (beta chain) was carried out in a study of T cells in Graves' hyperthyroidism and ophthalmopathy. Study at large: Pretreatment peripheral blood was obtained at initial diagnosis.

The CDR3 totals 16 residues. V gave up 1 base and J gave up 10 bases; unmatched junction bases: 10. Germline CDR1 reads MGHRA; CDR2 reads YSYEKL. Patients having uncontrolled infection, another autoimmune disease, pregnancy or lactation were not included. This clonotype was recorded a few times. Its specificity is unknown. Authors of the study amplified TCR beta CDR3 regions from RNA transcripts. TCR CDR3 regions were first amplified by RT-PCR with HTBI primers. One entry per CDR3 protein, called by TCRdb with MiXCR from the multiplex PCR reads. The sample carries around 690,000 distinct CDR3 sequences, less than 25% recorded once. Study findings and constraints: Most thyroid clonotypes expanded above 0.001 appeared in blood too.

The source of this sequence is a man aged 25 to 40 with Graves' ophthalmopathy. The sequenced sample was blood. The J gene is TRBJ2-1, the V gene TRBV4-1; the match to TRBD2 covers 10 bases. CDR3 coding DNA: TGCGCCAGCAGCCAAGCTGGAACTAGCGGGAAGTCGGAGCAGTTCTTC. This sequence encodes CASSQAGTSGKSEQFF.